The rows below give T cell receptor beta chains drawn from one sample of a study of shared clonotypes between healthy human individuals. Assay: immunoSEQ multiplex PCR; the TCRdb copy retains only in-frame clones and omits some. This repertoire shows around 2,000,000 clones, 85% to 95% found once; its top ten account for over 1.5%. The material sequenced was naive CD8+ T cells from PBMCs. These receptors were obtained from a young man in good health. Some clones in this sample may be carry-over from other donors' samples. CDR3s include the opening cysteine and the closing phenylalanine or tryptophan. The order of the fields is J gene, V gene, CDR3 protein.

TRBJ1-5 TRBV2 CASSGDLFNQPQHF
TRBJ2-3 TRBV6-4 CASRPSGRSTDTQYF
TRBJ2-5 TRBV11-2 CASSLVGGSGETQYF
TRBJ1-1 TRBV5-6 CASSSWDSYTEAFF
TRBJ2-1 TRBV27 CASRGFSSYNEQFF
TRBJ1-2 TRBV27 CASSLRQDLYGYTF
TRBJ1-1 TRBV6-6 CASRFDRDSIEAFF
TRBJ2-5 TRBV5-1 CASSFSLRGRGTQETQYF
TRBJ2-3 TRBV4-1 CASSHPGTRRADTQYF
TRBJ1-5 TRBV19 CASRKDRAQPQHF
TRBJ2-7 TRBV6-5 CASSYTLGAYEQYF
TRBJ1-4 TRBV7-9 CASSDRDSGGKLFF
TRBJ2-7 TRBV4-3 CASSQDSRTSGYEQYF
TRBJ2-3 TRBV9 CASSGGLAGGDTQYF
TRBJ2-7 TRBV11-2 CASSSQERNEQYF
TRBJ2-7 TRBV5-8 CASSLGGAGYEQYF
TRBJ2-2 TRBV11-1 CASRPRGRIGELFF
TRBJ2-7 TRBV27 CASSFKGSYEQYF
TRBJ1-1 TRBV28 CASSLPRQLHYTEAFF